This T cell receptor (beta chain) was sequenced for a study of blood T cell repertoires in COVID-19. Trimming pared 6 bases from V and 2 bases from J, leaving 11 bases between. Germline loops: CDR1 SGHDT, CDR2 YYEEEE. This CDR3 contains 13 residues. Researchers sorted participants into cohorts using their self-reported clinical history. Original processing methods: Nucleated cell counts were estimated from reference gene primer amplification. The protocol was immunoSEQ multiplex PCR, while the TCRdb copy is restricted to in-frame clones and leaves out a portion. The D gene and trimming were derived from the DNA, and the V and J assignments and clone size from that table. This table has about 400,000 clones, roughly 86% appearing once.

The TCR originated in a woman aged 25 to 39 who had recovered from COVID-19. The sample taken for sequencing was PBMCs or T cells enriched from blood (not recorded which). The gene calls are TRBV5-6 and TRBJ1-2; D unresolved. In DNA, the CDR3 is TGTGCCAGCAAAGAGAGAGAAAACTATGGCTACACCTTC. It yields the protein CASKERENYGYTF.